These 27 T cell receptor beta chains came from one sample sequenced in a study of blood T cell repertoires in COVID-19. The assay was immunoSEQ multiplex PCR, and TCRdb's table has in-frame clones only and misses some. The sample lists 110,000 or so clones, 80% to 90% occurring once. Source material: peripheral blood. These receptors all come from a man in his 70s with active or convalescent COVID-19.

For this clone: Other DNA sequences from this sample encode an identical CDR3 as well. J is TRBJ1-1 and V is TRBV2; TRBD1 matches at 7 bases. CDR3 length: 14 residues. V shed 6 bases, J shed 0 bases, and the junction held 4 bases outside the gene matches. Germline loops: CDR1 SNHLY, CDR2 FYNNEI. The CDR3 coding sequence is TGTGCCAGCAGGTACAGGGGAATGAACACTGAAGCTTTCTTT. This encodes CASRYRGMNTEAFF.

The chain links TRBV9 to TRBJ2-7, with 11 nucleotides matching TRBD2. The CDR3 spans 15 residues. CDR1 SGDLS and CDR2 YYNGEE come from the germline V gene. V shed 6 bases, J shed 4 bases, and the junction held 9 bases outside the gene matches. The CDR3 bases are TGTGCCAGCACCCAGGGACTAGCGGAGAGTTACGAGCAGTACTTC. This sequence encodes CASTQGLAESYEQYF. Full variable domain (rest looked up from reference TRBV9 and TRBJ2-7): DSGVTQTPKHLITATGQRVTLRCSPRSGDLSVYWYQQSLDQGLQFLIQYYNGEERAKGNILERFSAQQFPDLHSELNLSSLELGDSALYFCASTQGLAESYEQYFGPGTRLTVT.

The chain combines TRBV19 with TRBJ2-2; TRBD1 is a possible D gene (5 bases). The CDR3 has 14 amino acids. The germline V gene encodes CDR1 LNHDA and CDR2 SQIVND (reference sequence). Trimming stripped 5 bases from V and 3 bases from J, with 10 bases between. CDR3 sequence: CASSVSTDTGELFF. Written as DNA, the CDR3 is TGTGCCAGTAGTGTTTCGACAGACACCGGGGAGCTGTTTTTT.

This chain uses TRBV5-1 with TRBJ2-1; D remains ambiguous. Germline V lookup: CDR1 SGHRS, CDR2 YFSETQ. This CDR3 spans 12 amino acids. V was shortened by 4 bases and J by 7 bases, with 9 bases between the two germline ends. CDR3 DNA: TGCGCCAGCAGCCCGAATACAAATGAGCAGTTCTTC. The encoded protein is CASSPNTNEQFF.

The V and J genes are TRBV19 and TRBJ1-6; the D gene is possibly TRBD1 (5 bases). CDR3 size: 15 residues. Looked up from germline, CDR1 is LNHDA and CDR2 is SQIVND (reference sequence). With 10 bases removed from V and 4 bases from J, the gap between germline ends came to 17 bases. CDR3 sequence (DNA): TGTGCCACCCGGGGGAGTGGAAATTATAATTCACCCCTCCACTTT. Translated, it gives CATRGSGNYNSPLHF.

About this clone itself: Other DNA sequences in the same sample also yield this CDR3. The chain employs TRBV7-9 and TRBJ2-7; a weak D match, TRBD1 (7 bases). Germline V lookup: CDR1 SEHNR, CDR2 FQNEAQ (reference sequence). Trimming took off 1 base at V and 3 bases at J, with 13 bases between the two ends. The CDR3 totals 15 residues. The CDR3, as DNA: TGTGCCAGCAGCTTAGGATGGGGGGACAGCTACGAGCAGTACTTC. It specifies CASSLGWGDSYEQYF.

The rearrangement links TRBV1 to TRBJ2-2; no check of the table's D call, TRBD2, against the DNA was made. TRBV1 is recorded as a pseudogene. The CDR3 runs to 12 residues. CDR3 sequence: CTSLAGNGELFF. In DNA, the CDR3 is TGCACCTCCCTAGCGGGAAACGGGGAGCTGTTTTTT.

This clone was observed a few times. This rearrangement joins TRBV28 to TRBJ2-5; possibly TRBD2 for D (5 bases). V was trimmed by 9 bases and J by 5 bases, leaving 22 bases between them. This CDR3 is built from 15 residues. Germline CDR1 MDHEN, CDR2 SYDVKM. This CDR3 reads CASDLAAARRETQYF. CDR3 DNA sequence: TGTGCCAGTGACCTAGCAGCGGCCCGAAGGGAGACCCAGTACTTC.

The chain recombines TRBV5-4 with TRBJ1-2; D uncertain. Germline V CDR1 and CDR2: SGHNT, YYREEE (reference sequence). V was clipped by 4 bases and J by 6 bases, with 19 bases between them. The CDR3 totals 15 residues. The CDR3 DNA follows: TGTGCCAGCAGCGTGTGGGTGGTTGGAGTCGATGGCTACACCTTC. Translated: CASSVWVVGVDGYTF.

The genes are TRBV5-1 and TRBJ2-1, with TRBD2 matching over 8 bases. V trimming: 3 bases; J trimming: 5 bases; junction bases outside the gene matches: 10. Germline CDR1 reads SGHRS; CDR2 reads YFSETQ. There are 16 residues in the CDR3. The CDR3 DNA reads as TGCGCCAGCAGCTCAGTTAGCGGGAAAGCCAACAATGAGCAGTTCTTC. Amino acids: CASSSVSGKANNEQFF. The entire variable domain, with the rest obtained from reference TRBV5-1 and TRBJ2-1, is as follows: KAGVTQTPRYLIKTRGQQVTLSCSPISGHRSVSWYQQTPGQGLQFLFEYFSETQRNKGNFPGRFSGRQFSNSRSEMNVSTLELGDSALYLCASSSVSGKANNEQFFGPGTRLTVL.

The chain couples TRBV5-6 to TRBJ1-2, with unresolved D. Germline lookup yields CDR1 SGHDT and CDR2 YYEEEE. The CDR3 contains 11 residues. V was clipped by 6 bases and J by 7 bases, with 10 bases between them. The CDR3: CASKQSGGYTF. DNA for the CDR3: TGTGCCAGCAAACAATCGGGTGGCTACACCTTC.

The chain combines TRBV6-5 with TRBJ1-1; D is possibly TRBD1 (5 bases). The germline gives CDR1 MNHEY, CDR2 SVGAGI. V was pared by 0 bases and J by 4 bases, with 9 bases between. The CDR3 is 14 residues long. CDR3: CASSYSGGTTEAFF. DNA of the CDR3: TGTGCCAGCAGTTACTCGGGGGGGACCACTGAAGCTTTCTTT.

V usage is TRBV11-1 and J usage is TRBJ1-1; D is possibly TRBD1 (6 bases). CDR3 length equals 14 residues. Trimming cost V 5 bases and J 7 bases, with 17 bases left between them. Germline V lookup: CDR1 SGHAT, CDR2 FQDESV (reference sequence). Here the CDR3 reads CASSMTGPPNEAFF. The CDR3 DNA sequence: TGTGCCAGCAGCATGACAGGACCTCCCAATGAAGCTTTCTTT.

The chain has TRBV24-1 and TRBJ2-7; 9 bases are a match to TRBD1. The length of the CDR3 is 16 residues. Per germline, CDR1 KGHDR and CDR2 SFDVKD. The J segment lost 4 bases and the V segment lost 3 bases, leaving 9 bases of the junction unmatched. CDR3 amino acids: CATSDGPQGAGYEQYF. The DNA for the CDR3 is TGTGCCACCAGTGATGGTCCACAGGGGGCGGGATACGAGCAGTACTTC.

The chain links TRBV13 to TRBJ1-3; tentatively, D is TRBD1 (5 bases). The germline V gene encodes CDR1 PRHDT and CDR2 FYEKMQ (reference sequence). Deletions cut 0 bases from V and 0 bases from J, with 12 bases between. The CDR3 has 17 residues. The CDR3 region has the DNA TGTGCCAGCAGCTTAGGTTTTTATCAGGGCTCTGGAAACACCATATATTTT. It encodes CASSLGFYQGSGNTIYF.

This sequence joins TRBV3-1 (or the pseudogene TRBV3-2) and TRBJ2-1; D possibly corresponds to TRBD2 (6 bases). Germline V CDR1 and CDR2: LGHDT, YNNKEL (reference sequence). Trimming removed 4 bases at V and 7 bases at J, with 14 bases between. The length of the CDR3 is 14 residues. The CDR3 region has the DNA TGTGCCAGCAGCCCGGCCGGGACTTGGAATGAGCAGTTCTTC. Its protein is CASSPAGTWNEQFF.

The rearrangement uses TRBV12-5 and TRBJ1-5; no clear D. Germline V gene data show CDR1 as LGHNT and CDR2 as FRNRAP. Trimming cost V 5 bases and J 0 bases, with 8 bases left between them. The CDR3 length is 14 residues. Written as DNA, the CDR3 is TGTGCTAGTGGTCCCGGTGATAGCAATCAGCCCCAGCATTTT. Residues: CASGPGDSNQPQHF.

V and J are TRBV14 and TRBJ1-3; perhaps TRBD1 as D (5 bases). This CDR3 is 15 amino acids long. V was trimmed by 2 bases and J by 4 bases, leaving 12 bases between them. Germline lookup yields CDR1 SGHDN and CDR2 FVKESK. The CDR3 coding sequence is TGTGCCAGCAGCCAACTCCAGGGCATCGGAAACACCATATATTTT. Amino acids: CASSQLQGIGNTIYF. Full variable domain (outside the CDR3, taken from reference TRBV14 and TRBJ1-3): EAGVTQFPSHSVIEKGQTVTLRCDPISGHDNLYWYRRVMGKEIKFLLHFVKESKQDESGMPNNRFLAERTGGTYSTLKVQPAELEDSGVYFCASSQLQGIGNTIYFGEGSWLTVV.

The chain has TRBV12-3 or TRBV12-4 and TRBJ1-5, with D perhaps TRBD1 (5 bases). The CDR3 totals 13 residues. V lost 8 bases to trimming and J lost 3 bases, with 11 bases between them. CDR3 residues: CASVQGTNQPQHF. In DNA form, the CDR3 reads TGTGCCAGCGTCCAGGGTACCAATCAGCCCCAGCATTTT.

This chain uses TRBV18 with TRBJ2-1; a weak D match, TRBD2 (5 bases). Germline V CDR1 and CDR2: KGHSH, LQKENI. Trimming stripped 4 bases from V and 4 bases from J, with 11 bases between. The CDR3 is made up of 14 amino acids. CDR3 sequence (DNA): TGTGCCAGCTCACGCGACGGGATATACAATGAGCAGTTCTTC. Protein product: CASSRDGIYNEQFF.

This clone was observed once. The rearrangement uses TRBV2 and TRBJ1-1; D unresolved. The V and J ends lost 3 bases and 1 base respectively, with 9 bases between them. Germline assignment: CDR1 SNHLY and CDR2 FYNNEI. The CDR3 is made up of 14 amino acids. The chain's CDR3 is CASSELFGNTEAFF. In DNA form, the CDR3 reads TGTGCCAGCAGTGAGCTCTTCGGGAACACTGAAGCTTTCTTT.

The rearrangement uses TRBV5-1 and TRBJ2-3; TRBD2 agrees at 11 bases. V trimming: 4 bases; J trimming: 3 bases; junction bases outside the gene matches: 7. Per germline, CDR1 SGHRS and CDR2 YFSETQ. The CDR3 runs to 16 residues. The CDR3 sequence is CASSRGLAVETDTQYF. The CDR3 nucleotides read TGCGCCAGCAGCCGGGGACTAGCGGTAGAGACAGATACGCAGTATTTT.

The chain uses TRBV28 and TRBJ1-5; TRBD1 is a possible D gene (5 bases). CDR3 length: 14 residues. From germline, CDR1 is MDHEN and CDR2 SYDVKM. V was pared by 7 bases and J by 1 base, with 11 bases between. CDR3 bases: TGTGCCAGCACCCGGGGGGGAAGCAATCAGCCCCAGCATTTT. Protein sequence: CASTRGGSNQPQHF.

The chain joins TRBV6-4 to TRBJ1-2, with TRBD1 identical over 9 bases. Germline values: CDR1 MRHNA, CDR2 SNTAGT. Losses at the gene ends were 4 bases for V and 4 bases for J; bases not matched to a gene: 19. The CDR3 length is 19 residues. This CDR3 is CASSAPMRTGGLGSYGYTF. The DNA for the CDR3 is TGTGCCAGCAGTGCCCCCATGAGAACAGGGGGCCTTGGTAGCTATGGCTACACCTTC.

The V and J genes are TRBV5-6 and TRBJ2-3; TRBD1 agrees at 11 bases. There are 14 residues in the CDR3. The trim removed 4 bases at V and 8 bases at J, leaving 6 bases unmatched. CDR1 is SGHDT, CDR2 YYEEEE, per germline. The CDR3 DNA follows: TGTGCCAGCAGCGGCAGGGACAGGGGGGGTACGCAGTATTTT. It yields the protein CASSGRDRGGTQYF.

V is TRBV11-1 and J is TRBJ2-3, with 7 positions matching TRBD1. The trim removed 5 bases at V and 2 bases at J, leaving 7 bases unmatched. Germline V gene data show CDR1 as SGHAT and CDR2 as FQDESV (reference sequence). There are 15 residues in the CDR3. Here the CDR3 reads CASSRGQPATDTQYF. The DNA for the CDR3 is TGTGCCAGCAGCCGGGGACAGCCCGCCACAGATACGCAGTATTTT. The full variable domain, completed using reference TRBV11-1 and TRBJ2-3, is EAEVAQSPRYKITEKSQAVAFWCDPISGHATLYWYRQILGQGPELLVQFQDESVVDDSQLPKDRFSAERLKGVDSTLKIQPAELGDSAMYLCASSRGQPATDTQYFGPGTRLTVL.

The rearrangement links TRBV19 to TRBJ1-2; the D is unclear. CDR3 length: 14 amino acids. V gave up 4 bases and J gave up 4 bases, with 13 bases separating them. Germline V gives CDR1 LNHDA, CDR2 SQIVND (reference sequence). CDR3: CASSTRHGLYGYTF. The DNA of the CDR3 is TGTGCCAGTAGTACACGACACGGCCTCTATGGCTACACCTTC. Drawing the rest from reference TRBV19 and TRBJ1-2, the complete variable domain is DGGITQSPKYLFRKEGQNVTLSCEQNLNHDAMYWYRQDPGQGLRLIYYSQIVNDFQKGDIAEGYSVSREKKESFPLTVTSAQKNPTAFYLCASSTRHGLYGYTFGSGTRLTVV.